This T cell receptor (beta chain) comes out of a study of shared clonotypes between healthy human individuals (dated by TCRdb to 2020 to 2022). In terms of the full investigation: A few men and a couple of women, aged 18 to 49 years, made up the cohort. To increase sequencing depth and limit assay-specific biases, TCR repertoire library preparation and sequencing were carried out by different laboratories using diverse techniques. To estimate repertoire size and how much clonotype sharing occurs between individuals, the study deeply sequenced the blood TCR repertoires of roughly 5 healthy adults. Between about 0.85 and 8.9 billion PBMCs per donor were obtained by leukapheresis. The research as a whole found: Because the study included a small number of donors, the genetic and exposure-history diversity represented was limited. Based on pairwise subsampling, the degree of clonotype sharing among donors was expected to be affected by sequencing depth. Sampling was limited to blood, and TCR repertoires in tissue likely differ from TCR repertoires in blood.

Using the deep immunoSEQ assay, multiplex PCR amplified TCR CDR3 regions from genomic DNA. Extracted genomic DNA from each cell subset was distributed evenly across all wells of several immunoSEQ 96-well plates, and each plate was treated as a replicate. For unsorted PBMC, approximately 0.3 ug of genomic DNA, equivalent to about 30,000 T cell genomes, went into each replicate PCR. Ten immunoSEQ deep assay plates were used to sequence the unsorted PBMC genomic DNA. Purified libraries were quantified with a Qubit 3.0 fluorometer, sized on a Bioanalyzer 2100, and re-quantified with the KAPA Library Quantification kit. Every immunoSEQ 96-well plate was sequenced on a separate single-read 150-cycle Illumina NextSeq 550 flow cell. The original methods were these. Because the immunoSEQ output held only junctional sequences and lacked quality scores, the filtering could not match the filtering applied to full-length reads. Sequences were annotated with PyIR, a Python wrapper for IgBLAST v1.9, using IMGT germline references to assign V/J genes and CDR3. Any read was removed if the V/J assignment was weak (E-value above 1e-6), the CDR3 was missing, or the read contained stop codons, out-of-frame junctions, or ambiguous translated residues. V3J clonotypes were defined as sequences sharing an identical inferred V gene, J gene, and CDR3 amino acid sequence. The percentage overlap between two repertoires was calculated by dividing the number of shared unique clonotypes by the size of the smaller repertoire. Richness of each repertoire was evaluated using RTK rarefaction, the Chao1 estimator, and Recon v2.1 estimates of unobserved clonotypes. Not all clones reach the TCRdb copy of this immuneACCESS table, which keeps in-frame sequences only. Checked studies attribute under half of the gap to unresolved V genes and leave the rest unexplained. The D gene and trimming were derived from the DNA, and the V and J assignments and clone size from that table. The sample contains about 560,000 clones, around three quarters of them found a single time. The top ten clonotypes cover approximately 12% of the sample.

Healthy HIV-negative adults with no recently reported acute infections or vaccinations were included as donors. Every donor was a Caucasian adult residing in Nashville, Tennessee, USA. In the unsorted samples, approximately 85 million PBMCs were counted, and genomic DNA was extracted using the QIAamp DNA Blood Mini kit. Blood was collected by leukapheresis, and PBMCs were isolated by Ficoll-Histopaque density gradient centrifugation and then cryopreserved in liquid nitrogen vapor phase. With respect to this clone: What antigen it recognizes has not been identified. No base qualities exist here, and no much larger clone lies one base off it.

CDR1 and CDR2, looked up from the germline V gene, are SGHTA and FQGNSA. Spanning cysteine to phenylalanine, the CDR3 consists of 16 amino acids. The read is trimmed to its CDR3 DNA, 48 bases read in frame from base 1. Germline trimming: 4 bases from V, 7 bases from J; junction bases outside gene matches: 11. The receptor's source is a woman aged 40-49 years in good health. Some clones in this sample may be carry-over from other donors' samples. Specimen: PBMCs. The rearranged segments are TRBV7-2 and TRBJ1-4, and TRBD1 aligns with 8 junction nucleotides. The CDR3 loop reads CASSSGTGGMVEKLFF. The DNA is TGTGCCAGCAGCTCGGGTACAGGGGGGATGGTTGAAAAACTGTTTTTT.